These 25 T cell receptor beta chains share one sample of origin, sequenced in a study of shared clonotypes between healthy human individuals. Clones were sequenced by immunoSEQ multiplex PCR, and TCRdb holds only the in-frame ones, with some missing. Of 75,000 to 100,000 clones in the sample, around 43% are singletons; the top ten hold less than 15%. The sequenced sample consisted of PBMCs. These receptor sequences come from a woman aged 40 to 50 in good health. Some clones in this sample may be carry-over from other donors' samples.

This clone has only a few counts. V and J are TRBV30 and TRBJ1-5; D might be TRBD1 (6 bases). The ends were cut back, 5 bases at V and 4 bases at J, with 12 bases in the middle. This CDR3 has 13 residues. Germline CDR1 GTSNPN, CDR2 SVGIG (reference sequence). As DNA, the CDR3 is TGTGCCTGGGGAGGCCAGGGGAATCAGCCCCAGCATTTT. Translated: CAWGGQGNQPQHF.

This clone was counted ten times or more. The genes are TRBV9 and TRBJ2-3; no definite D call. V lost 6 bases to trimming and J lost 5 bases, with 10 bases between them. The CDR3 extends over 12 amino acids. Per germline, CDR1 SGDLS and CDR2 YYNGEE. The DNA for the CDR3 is TGTGCCAGCAACTGGGGTGGAGATACGCAGTATTTT. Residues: CASNWGGDTQYF.

The CDR3 is CASSLGWDNEQFF. The CDR3 region has the DNA TGTGCCAGCAGCTTAGGTTGGGACAATGAGCAGTTCTTC. The V and J genes are TRBV7-9 and TRBJ2-1; D unresolved. Germline assignment: CDR1 SEHNR and CDR2 FQNEAQ (reference sequence). The CDR3 has 13 residues. Deletions cut 1 base from V and 5 bases from J, with 6 bases between.

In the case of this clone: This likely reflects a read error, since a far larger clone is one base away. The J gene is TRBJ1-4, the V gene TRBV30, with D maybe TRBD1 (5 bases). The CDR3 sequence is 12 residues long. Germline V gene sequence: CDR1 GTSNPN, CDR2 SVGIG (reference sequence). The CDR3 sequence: CAWSRGDEKLSF. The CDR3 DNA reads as TGTGCCTGGAGTCGAGGGGATGAAAAACTGTCTTTT.

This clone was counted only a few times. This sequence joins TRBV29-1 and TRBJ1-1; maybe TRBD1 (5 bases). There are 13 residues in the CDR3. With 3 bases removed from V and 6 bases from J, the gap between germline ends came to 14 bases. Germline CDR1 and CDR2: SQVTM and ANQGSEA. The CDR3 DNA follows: TGCAGCGTTGAGGAGACCGAAGGGGCTGAAGCTTTCTTT. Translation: CSVEETEGAEAFF.

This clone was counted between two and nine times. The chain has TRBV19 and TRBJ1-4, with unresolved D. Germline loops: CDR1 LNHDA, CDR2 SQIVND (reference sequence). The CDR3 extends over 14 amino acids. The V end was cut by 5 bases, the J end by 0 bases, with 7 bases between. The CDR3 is CASSLMATNEKLFF. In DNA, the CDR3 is TGTGCCAGTAGTCTGATGGCAACTAATGAAAAACTGTTTTTT.

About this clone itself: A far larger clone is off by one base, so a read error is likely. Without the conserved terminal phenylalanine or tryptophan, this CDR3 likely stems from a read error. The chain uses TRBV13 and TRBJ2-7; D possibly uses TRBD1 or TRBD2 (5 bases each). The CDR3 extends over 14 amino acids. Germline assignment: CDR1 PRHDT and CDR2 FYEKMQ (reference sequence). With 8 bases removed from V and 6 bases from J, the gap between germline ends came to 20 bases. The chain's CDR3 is CASSLRGWRLEQYL. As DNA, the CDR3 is TGTGCCAGCTCGTTGAGGGGATGGCGGCTCGAGCAGTACCTC.

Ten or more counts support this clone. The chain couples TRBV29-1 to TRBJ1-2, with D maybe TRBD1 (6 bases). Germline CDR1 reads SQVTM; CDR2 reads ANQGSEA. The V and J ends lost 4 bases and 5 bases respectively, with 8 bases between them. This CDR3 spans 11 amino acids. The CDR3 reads CSVAGQYGYTF. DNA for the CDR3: TGCAGCGTTGCCGGACAGTATGGCTACACCTTC.

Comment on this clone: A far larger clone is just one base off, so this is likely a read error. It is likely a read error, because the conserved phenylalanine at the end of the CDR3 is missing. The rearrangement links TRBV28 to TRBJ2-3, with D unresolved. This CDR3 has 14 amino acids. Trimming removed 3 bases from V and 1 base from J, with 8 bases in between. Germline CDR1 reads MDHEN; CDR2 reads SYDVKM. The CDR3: CASSFVAGTDTQYL. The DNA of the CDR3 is TGTGCCAGCAGTTTTGTGGCGGGCACAGATACGCAGTATCTT.

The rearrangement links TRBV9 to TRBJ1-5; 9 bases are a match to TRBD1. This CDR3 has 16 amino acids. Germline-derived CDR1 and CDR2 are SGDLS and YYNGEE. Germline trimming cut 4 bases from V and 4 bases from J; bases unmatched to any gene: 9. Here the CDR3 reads CASSKSGTGFNQPQHF. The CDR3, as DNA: TGTGCCAGCAGCAAATCGGGGACAGGGTTTAATCAGCCCCAGCATTTT. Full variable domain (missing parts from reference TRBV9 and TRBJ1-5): DSGVTQTPKHLITATGQRVTLRCSPRSGDLSVYWYQQSLDQGLQFLIQYYNGEERAKGNILERFSAQQFPDLHSELNLSSLELGDSALYFCASSKSGTGFNQPQHFGDGTRLSIL.

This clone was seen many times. The CDR3 coding sequence is TGTGCCAGCAGTGTTTCAGGGGGTTCCTACGAGCAGTACTTC. Amino acid sequence: CASSVSGGSYEQYF. This chain links TRBV2 with TRBJ2-7; 7 bases align to TRBD1. CDR3 length equals 14 residues. The germline V gene has CDR1 SNHLY and CDR2 FYNNEI. Trimming at V came to 4 bases and at J to 1 base, leaving 4 bases not matched to a gene.

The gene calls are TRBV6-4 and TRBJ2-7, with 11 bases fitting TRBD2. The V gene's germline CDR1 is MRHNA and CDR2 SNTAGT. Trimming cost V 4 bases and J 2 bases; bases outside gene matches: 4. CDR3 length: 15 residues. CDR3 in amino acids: CASSVLAGGAYEQYF. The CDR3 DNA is TGTGCCAGCAGTGTCCTAGCGGGAGGTGCCTACGAGCAGTACTTC.

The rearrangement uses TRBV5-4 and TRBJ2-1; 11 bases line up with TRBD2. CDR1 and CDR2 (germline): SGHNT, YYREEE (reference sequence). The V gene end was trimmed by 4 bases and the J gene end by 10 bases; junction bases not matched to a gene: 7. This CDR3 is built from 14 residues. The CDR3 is CASSIAGGAVEQFF. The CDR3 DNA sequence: TGTGCCAGCAGCATAGCGGGAGGGGCGGTGGAGCAGTTCTTC.

The CDR3 DNA sequence: TGTGCCAGCAGACCGTTCGGTCAGCCGGCCCAGCATTTT. Translation gives CASRPFGQPAQHF. V is TRBV6-6 and J is TRBJ1-5; no clear D. The CDR3 is 13 residues long. The germline V gene encodes CDR1 MNHNY and CDR2 SVGAGI (reference sequence). V lost 6 bases and J lost 11, with 17 bases in between.

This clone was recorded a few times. The CDR3 protein is CASSYRGKGAFDEQFF. Here the CDR3 DNA reads TGTGCCAGCAGTTATCGTGGGAAGGGGGCCTTCGATGAGCAGTTCTTC. This sequence joins TRBV6-9 and TRBJ2-1; 7 nucleotides line up with TRBD1. The germline V gene has CDR1 MNHGY and CDR2 SVAAGI. J lost 8 bases, V lost 2 bases, and 12 bases had no gene match. The CDR3 has 16 amino acids.

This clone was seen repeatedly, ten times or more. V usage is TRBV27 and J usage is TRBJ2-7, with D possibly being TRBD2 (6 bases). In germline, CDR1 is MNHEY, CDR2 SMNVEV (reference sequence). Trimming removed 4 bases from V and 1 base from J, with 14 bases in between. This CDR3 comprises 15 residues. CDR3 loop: CASSSPSAGSYEQYF. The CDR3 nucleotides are TGTGCCAGCAGTTCCCCTTCCGCGGGATCCTACGAGCAGTACTTC.

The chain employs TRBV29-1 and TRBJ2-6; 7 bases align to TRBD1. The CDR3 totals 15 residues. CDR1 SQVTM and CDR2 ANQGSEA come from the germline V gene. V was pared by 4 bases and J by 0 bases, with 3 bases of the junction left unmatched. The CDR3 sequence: CSVGPGGSGANVLTF. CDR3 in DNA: TGCAGCGTTGGACCAGGGGGCTCTGGGGCCAACGTCCTGACTTTC. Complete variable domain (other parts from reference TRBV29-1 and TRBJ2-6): SAVISQKPSRDICQRGTSLTIQCQVDSQVTMMFWYRQQPGQSLTLIATANQGSEATYESGFVIDKFPISRPNLTFSTLTVSNMSPEDSSIYLCSVGPGGSGANVLTFGAGSRLTVL.

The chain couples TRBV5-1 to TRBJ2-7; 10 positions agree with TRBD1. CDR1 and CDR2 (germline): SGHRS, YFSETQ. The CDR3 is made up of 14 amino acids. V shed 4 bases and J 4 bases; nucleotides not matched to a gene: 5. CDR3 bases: TGCGCCAGCAGCCGCGGACAGGGGGTATACGAGCAGTACTTC. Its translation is CASSRGQGVYEQYF.

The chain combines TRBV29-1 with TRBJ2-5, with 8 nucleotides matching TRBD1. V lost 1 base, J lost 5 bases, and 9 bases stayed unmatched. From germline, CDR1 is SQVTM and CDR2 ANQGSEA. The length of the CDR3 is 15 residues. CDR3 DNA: TGCAGCGTTGAAGGGACAGGGAGTTCGCAGGAGACCCAGTACTTC. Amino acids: CSVEGTGSSQETQYF. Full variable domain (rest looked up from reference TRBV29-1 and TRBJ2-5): SAVISQKPSRDICQRGTSLTIQCQVDSQVTMMFWYRQQPGQSLTLIATANQGSEATYESGFVIDKFPISRPNLTFSTLTVSNMSPEDSSIYLCSVEGTGSSQETQYFGPGTRLLVL.

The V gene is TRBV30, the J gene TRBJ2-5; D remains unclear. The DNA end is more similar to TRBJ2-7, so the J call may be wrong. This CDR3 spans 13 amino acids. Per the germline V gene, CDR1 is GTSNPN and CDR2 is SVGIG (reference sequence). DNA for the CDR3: TGTGCCTGGATTGGCCGGAATCAATACGAGCAGTACTTC. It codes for CAWIGRNQYEQYF.

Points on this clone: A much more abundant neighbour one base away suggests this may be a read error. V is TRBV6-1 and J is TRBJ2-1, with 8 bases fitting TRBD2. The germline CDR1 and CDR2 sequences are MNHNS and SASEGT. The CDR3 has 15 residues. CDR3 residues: CASNEEASGPPEQFF. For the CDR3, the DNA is TGTGCCAGCAATGAAGAGGCTAGCGGGCCCCCCGAGCAGTTCTTC.

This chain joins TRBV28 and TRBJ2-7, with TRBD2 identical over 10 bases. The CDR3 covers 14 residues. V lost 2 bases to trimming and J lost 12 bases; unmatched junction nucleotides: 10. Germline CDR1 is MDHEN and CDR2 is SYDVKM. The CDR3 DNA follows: TGTGCCAGCAGTTTACTAGCGGGAGCTAACCATGCGTACTTC. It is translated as CASSLLAGANHAYF.

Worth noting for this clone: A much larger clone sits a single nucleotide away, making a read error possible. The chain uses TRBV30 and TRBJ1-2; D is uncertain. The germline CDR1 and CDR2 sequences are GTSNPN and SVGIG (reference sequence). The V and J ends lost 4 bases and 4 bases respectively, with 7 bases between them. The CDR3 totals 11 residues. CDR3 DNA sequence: TGTGCCTGGAATGTAGCCTATGGCTACACCTTC. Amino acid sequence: CAWNVAYGYTF.

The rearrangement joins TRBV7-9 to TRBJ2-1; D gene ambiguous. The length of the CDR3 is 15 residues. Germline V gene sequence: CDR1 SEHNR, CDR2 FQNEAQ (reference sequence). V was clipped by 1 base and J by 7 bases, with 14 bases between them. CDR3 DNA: TGTGCCAGCAGCTTAGGTTCAGGTCCATCGAATGAGCAGTTCTTC. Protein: CASSLGSGPSNEQFF. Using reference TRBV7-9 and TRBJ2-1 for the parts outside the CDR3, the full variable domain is DTGVSQNPRHKITKRGQNVTFRCDPISEHNRLYWYRQTLGQGPEFLTYFQNEAQLEKSRLLSDRFSAERPKGSFSTLEIQRTEQGDSAMYLCASSLGSGPSNEQFFGPGTRLTVL.

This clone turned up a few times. CDR3 protein: CASSGVAGGDNEQFF. The CDR3 coding sequence is TGTGCCAGCAGTGGGGTTGCGGGAGGAGACAATGAGCAGTTCTTC. The rearrangement uses TRBV6-4 and TRBJ2-1, with 8 bases matching TRBD2. There are 15 residues in the CDR3. From germline, CDR1 is MRHNA and CDR2 SNTAGT. Germline trimming cut 4 bases from V and 5 bases from J; bases unmatched to any gene: 7.